Shown below are 4 T cell receptor beta chains from a single sample sequenced in a study of HIV-infected patients and healthy controls. All unsorted peripheral T cells were captured because whole blood was used without fractionation. Alpha and beta constant-region primers primed reverse transcription of 400 to 500 ng RNA. Alpha and beta chain libraries were made separately by chain-specific third strand synthesis with multiplexing indices. TCRdb fed the 5' RACE reads into MiXCR, producing one record per CDR3 protein. Altogether 7,500 or so distinct CDR3 sequences are present, approximately 8.4% being singletons, with the ten largest covering about 9.3%. Sample: blood, taken before antiretroviral therapy. The receptors derive from an adult with HIV infection.

This clonotype ranks as medium-sized. The chain combines TRBV10-3 with TRBJ1-1; tentatively, D is TRBD1 (5 bases). The CDR3 runs 14 residues. The germline gives CDR1 ENHRY, CDR2 SYGVKD. Trimming took 3 bases from V and 1 from J, leaving 9 bases between them. The DNA of the CDR3 is TGTGCCATCAGTGAAAGGGGTGGGAACACTGAAGCTTTCTTT. Protein product: CAISERGGNTEAFF.

This clonotype is medium-sized by share. The J gene is TRBJ2-3, the V gene TRBV7-2; the D gene is possibly TRBD1 (6 bases). This CDR3 contains 12 residues. The germline V and J ends were trimmed by 4 bases and 6 bases, with 8 bases remaining between them. Germline V gene sequence: CDR1 SGHTA, CDR2 FQGNSA. CDR3 bases: TGTGCCAGCAGCTCCCAGGGGGATACGCAGTATTTT. This codes for CASSSQGDTQYF.

This clonotype is judged medium-sized. This chain connects TRBV10-1 to TRBJ2-7; no definite D call. Per germline, CDR1 WNHNN and CDR2 SYGVQD (reference sequence). The CDR3 runs to 12 residues. The V and J ends lost 3 bases and 3 bases respectively, with 6 bases between them. This CDR3 reads CASSEVYYEQYF. DNA of the CDR3: TGCGCCAGCAGTGAAGTGTACTACGAGCAGTACTTC.

This clonotype was seen repeatedly, ten times or more. The gene calls are TRBV12-3 or TRBV12-4 and TRBJ2-3; TRBD2 might be the D (6 bases). This CDR3 is 16 amino acids long. V lost 5 bases and J 0 bases, leaving 15 bases between the germline ends. The CDR3 DNA sequence: TGTGCCAGCAGTCCTGAGGCGGGATTTAGCACAGATACGCAGTATTTT. Translated, it gives CASSPEAGFSTDTQYF.